These 3 T cell receptor beta chains were all obtained from the same sample, sequenced in a study of blood T cell repertoires in COVID-19. Sequenced by immunoSEQ multiplex PCR; TCRdb stores in-frame clones only, minus some. The sample carries hundreds of thousands of clones, about nine tenths recorded once. The sample was PBMCs or T cells enriched from blood (not recorded which). Every receptor here comes from a woman in her twenties or thirties with acute COVID-19.

This chain connects TRBV19 to TRBJ1-2, with TRBD1 matching 7 bases. Germline-derived CDR1 and CDR2 are LNHDA and SQIVND (reference sequence). The J segment lost 3 bases and the V segment lost 4 bases, leaving 20 bases of the junction unmatched. This CDR3 contains 19 residues. The CDR3 protein is CASSTGTTGRVGLDYGYTF. CDR3 nucleotide sequence: TGTGCCAGTAGTACCGGGACGACAGGGAGAGTCGGGTTGGACTATGGCTACACCTTC.

This sequence joins TRBV5-1 and TRBJ1-2, with 8 bases identical to TRBD1. In germline, CDR1 is SGHRS, CDR2 YFSETQ. The ends lost 0 bases at V and 4 bases at J; junction bases unmatched: 5. The CDR3 length is 15 residues. The CDR3 loop is CASSLATGQGYGYTF. The DNA for the CDR3 is TGCGCCAGCAGCTTGGCCACTGGACAGGGCTATGGCTACACCTTC.

The V gene is TRBV19, the J gene TRBJ2-1; tentative D call: TRBD2 (6 bases). This CDR3 contains 17 residues. Germline loops: CDR1 LNHDA, CDR2 SQIVND (reference sequence). Trimming shortened V by 5 bases and J by 5 bases, and 22 bases separated the two germline ends. This chain's CDR3 is CASSDHVGTRTNNEQFF. The CDR3 bases are TGTGCCAGTAGTGATCACGTCGGGACTCGTACAAACAATGAGCAGTTCTTC.